The clone carrying this T cell receptor beta chain was counted many times. The data stem from a study of human T cells and chemical hapten exposure. Time point in this sample: patch test 3, about 24 weeks after DPC sensitization. As to treatment: therapeutic diphenylcyclopropenone sensitization with weekly scalp DPC. Using its own MiXCR run on the RACE reads, TCRdb lists one record per CDR3 protein. The sample has tens of thousands of distinct CDR3 sequences; approximately 10% are singletons. The V and J ends lost 0 bases and 5 bases respectively, with 15 bases between them. The CDR3 is made up of 16 amino acids. Germline-derived CDR1 and CDR2 are SGHKS and YYEKEE (reference sequence).

V is TRBV5-5 and J is TRBJ1-5, with a possible D match to TRBD1 (5 bases). This TCR was sampled from a woman aged 25-40 years with alopecia areata. Some clones in this sample may be carry-over from other donors' samples. The sample in question was whole blood, obtained in connection with sensitization to the hapten diphenylcyclopropenone (DPC). The CDR3 nucleotides are TGTGCCAGCAGCTTGGAGGGGTATTGGTTTGATCAGCCCCAGCATTTT. It is translated as CASSLEGYWFDQPQHF.